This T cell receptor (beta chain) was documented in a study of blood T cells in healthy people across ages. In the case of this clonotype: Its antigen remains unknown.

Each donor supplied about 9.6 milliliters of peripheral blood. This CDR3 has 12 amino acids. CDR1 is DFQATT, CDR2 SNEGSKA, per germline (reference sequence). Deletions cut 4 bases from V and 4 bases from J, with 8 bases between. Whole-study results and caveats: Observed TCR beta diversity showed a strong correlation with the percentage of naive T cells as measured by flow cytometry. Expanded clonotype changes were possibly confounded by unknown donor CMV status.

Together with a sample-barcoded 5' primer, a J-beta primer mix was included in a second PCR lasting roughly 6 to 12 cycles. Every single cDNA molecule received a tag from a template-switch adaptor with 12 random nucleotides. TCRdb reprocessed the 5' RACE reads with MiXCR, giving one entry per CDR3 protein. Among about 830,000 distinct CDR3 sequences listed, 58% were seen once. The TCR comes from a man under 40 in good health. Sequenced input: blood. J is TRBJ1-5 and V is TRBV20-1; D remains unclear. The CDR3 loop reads CSATFSNQPQHF. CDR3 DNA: TGCAGTGCTACTTTTTCGAATCAGCCCCAGCATTTT.